The TCR beta chain described here comes from a study of cytomegalovirus exposure and HLA in healthy donors. Study-wide points: For most TCR sequences rarity was the rule, although some public TCRs occurred in many donors.

Amplification used 60 Vbeta primers and 13 Jbeta primers. Profiled with immunoSEQ multiplex PCR; TCRdb holds only in-frame clones, not every one. The profile shows some 120,000 clones, roughly 15% of them singletons. The germline gives CDR1 GTSNPN, CDR2 SVGIG (reference sequence). CDR3 length equals 12 residues. The germline V and J ends were trimmed by 8 bases and 7 bases, with 12 bases remaining between them. This clone was detected a few times. Its specificity is not known. The source material was PBMCs. The sequence derives from a woman younger than 30 in good health and CMV-seronegative. The chain couples TRBV30 to TRBJ1-6; the D gene is possibly TRBD1 (5 bases). CDR3 nucleotides: TGTGCCGCGGGACGGGTAAATTCACCCCTCCACTTT. The encoded protein is CAAGRVNSPLHF.